The 28 T cell receptor beta chains in this list originate from one sample, sequenced in a study of graft-versus-host responses after intestinal transplantation. Some clones are missing from TCRdb's copy, which holds only in-frame ones; the method was immunoSEQ multiplex PCR. The sample yields roughly 93,000 clones, about 93% seen once. These receptors' targets are unknown. Here the sequenced sample was unstimulated CD8+ T cells sorted from spleen or lymph node cells, taken before intestinal transplant. These receptors all stem from a human donor who received an intestinal transplant.

This clone has a single count. The V and J genes are TRBV13 and TRBJ2-7, with 9 positions matching TRBD1. V lost 5 bases to trimming and J lost 3 bases; unmatched junction nucleotides: 8. The CDR3 has 15 residues. The V gene's germline CDR1 is PRHDT and CDR2 FYEKMQ (reference sequence). CDR3 coding DNA: TGTGCCAGCAGCCTGATGGGGACAGGGTACTACGAGCAGTACTTC. Protein sequence: CASSLMGTGYYEQYF.

The V call is TRBV7-9, the J call TRBJ2-7; 9 bases fit TRBD2. V trimming: 5 bases; J trimming: 2 bases; junction bases outside the gene matches: 7. CDR1 SEHNR and CDR2 FQNEAQ come from the germline V gene (reference sequence). The CDR3 length is 15 residues. CDR3 sequence (DNA): TGTGCCAGCAGCCCTGGGGCTAGCGGGACCTACGAGCAGTACTTC. Protein sequence: CASSPGASGTYEQYF.

The genes are TRBV18 and TRBJ1-2; 7 nucleotides agree with TRBD1. Unmatched junction bases numbered 2, after V lost 6 bases and J lost 7 bases. CDR1 and CDR2 (germline): KGHSH, LQKENI. CDR3 size: 11 residues. The CDR3 sequence: CASSAGGGYTF. The CDR3 nucleotides are TGTGCCAGCTCTGCAGGGGGTGGCTACACCTTC.

The chain is built from TRBV5-1 and TRBJ2-7; weak D call: TRBD2 (5 bases). Germline assignment: CDR1 SGHRS and CDR2 YFSETQ. CDR3 length equals 15 residues. Trimming took 4 bases from V and 3 from J, leaving 17 bases between them. CDR3 bases: TGCGCCAGCAGCCCGGACTCCTTGCCGAGCTACGAGCAGTACTTC. Its translation is CASSPDSLPSYEQYF.

This rearrangement joins TRBV7-7 to TRBJ1-1; TRBD1 matches at 7 bases. V trimming: 4 bases; J trimming: 4 bases; junction bases outside the gene matches: 12. The CDR3 contains 16 residues. Looked up from germline, CDR1 is SSHAT and CDR2 is FNYEAQ (reference sequence). The CDR3 nucleotides are TGTGCCAGCAGCTCTACTTACTTACAGGGGTTCACTGAAGCTTTCTTT. It encodes CASSSTYLQGFTEAFF.

This chain uses TRBV5-6 with TRBJ1-2; D perhaps matches TRBD1 (6 bases). CDR3 length: 14 residues. The germline V and J ends were trimmed by 2 bases and 5 bases, with 13 bases remaining between them. CDR1 is SGHDT and CDR2 is YYEEEE in the germline V gene. CDR3 region: CASSLTGTPYGYTF. CDR3 DNA: TGTGCCAGCAGCTTAACCGGGACACCTTATGGCTACACCTTC.

This clone appeared once. CDR3 bases: TGTGCCAGCAGCCAGGGGGGTTCCTTCTACGAGCAGTACTTC. This codes for CASSQGGSFYEQYF. The chain has TRBV14 and TRBJ2-7; a possible D gene is TRBD2 (6 bases). V shed 3 bases and J shed 3 bases, with 12 bases lying between them. Per germline, CDR1 SGHDN and CDR2 FVKESK. The CDR3 sequence is 14 residues long.

The chain recombines TRBV6-6 with TRBJ1-6; 7 bases are shared with TRBD1. V lost 5 bases, J lost 5 bases, and 6 bases stayed unmatched. Germline V gives CDR1 MNHNY, CDR2 SVGAGI (reference sequence). The CDR3 runs 15 residues. The chain's CDR3 is CASSHPQGNNSPLHF. In DNA form, the CDR3 reads TGTGCCAGCAGTCACCCACAGGGGAATAATTCACCCCTCCACTTT.

This chain links TRBV11-2 with TRBJ2-5; D might be TRBD2 (6 bases). The CDR3 consists of 16 residues. Trimming stripped 5 bases from V and 5 bases from J, with 21 bases between. Per the germline V gene, CDR1 is SGHAT and CDR2 is FQNNGV. The CDR3 region has the DNA TGTGCCAGCAGCCCGACTTGGGGGGACGTCGGGGAGACCCAGTACTTC. This gives the protein CASSPTWGDVGETQYF.

This chain links TRBV4-1 with TRBJ2-7; the match to TRBD2 covers 8 bases. The assigned J gene may be wrong: the sequence end matches TRBJ2-1 better. The CDR3 length is 17 residues. From germline, CDR1 is MGHRA and CDR2 YSYEKL. CDR3 DNA sequence: TGCGCCAGCAGCCAAGACCCCTCAGCGGGAGTGGGTAATGAGCAGTTCTTC. The encoded protein is CASSQDPSAGVGNEQFF.

V usage is TRBV7-9 and J usage is TRBJ1-5; 7 positions agree with TRBD1. The CDR3 runs 18 residues. Germline V gives CDR1 SEHNR, CDR2 FQNEAQ (reference sequence). Trimming at V came to 1 base and at J to 0 bases, leaving 9 bases not matched to a gene. CDR3: CASSLGWDREDSNQPQHF. CDR3 DNA: TGTGCCAGCAGCTTAGGGTGGGACAGAGAAGATAGCAATCAGCCCCAGCATTTT.

The V and J genes are TRBV11-2 and TRBJ1-2; D gene uncertain. Germline assignment: CDR1 SGHAT and CDR2 FQNNGV. This CDR3 comprises 15 residues. Trimming cost V 1 base and J 2 bases, with 11 bases left between them. Here the CDR3 DNA reads TGTGCCAGCAGCTTAGGCCCGGGGATAAACTATGGCTACACCTTC. It codes for CASSLGPGINYGYTF.

This chain joins TRBV27 and TRBJ2-7, with D uncertain. The CDR3 is 13 amino acids. Trimming shortened V by 6 bases and J by 0 bases, and 9 bases separated the two germline ends. Germline CDR1 reads MNHEY; CDR2 reads SMNVEV (reference sequence). CDR3 amino acids: CASSLRFSYEQYF. CDR3 coding DNA: TGTGCCAGCAGCCTAAGATTCTCCTACGAGCAGTACTTC.

This clone was counted a single time. The chain combines TRBV10-1 with TRBJ2-7; 9 bases map to TRBD1. Germline V gene lookup returns CDR1 WNHNN and CDR2 SYGVQD (reference sequence). This CDR3 contains 13 residues. The V segment lost 6 bases and the J segment 6 bases; nucleotides outside the gene matches: 6. The CDR3 reads CASSGTGSSEQYF. CDR3 DNA: TGCGCCAGCAGCGGGACAGGGAGTTCCGAGCAGTACTTC.

This chain joins TRBV29-1 and TRBJ2-7; D may be TRBD2 (6 bases). The CDR3 consists of 16 residues. The V end lost 2 bases, the J end lost 10 bases, and 27 bases lay between the germline ends. CDR1 SQVTM and CDR2 ANQGSEA come from the germline V gene. Here the CDR3 reads CSVEFPSLGTEGTQYF. Here the CDR3 DNA reads TGCAGCGTTGAATTCCCGTCGTTGGGTACGGAAGGGACTCAGTACTTC.

V is TRBV6-1 and J is TRBJ2-1; 8 nucleotides line up with TRBD1. The germline V gene has CDR1 MNHNS and CDR2 SASEGT. J was trimmed by 3 bases and V by 7 bases; bases with no gene match: 8. The CDR3 spans 15 residues. The CDR3 is CASTPDRGGYNEQFF. The CDR3 region has the DNA TGTGCCAGCACCCCCGACAGGGGAGGCTACAATGAGCAGTTCTTC.

The rearrangement joins TRBV27 to TRBJ1-1; no clear D gene. From germline, CDR1 is MNHEY and CDR2 SMNVEV (reference sequence). Trimming stripped 4 bases from V and 3 bases from J, with 12 bases between. CDR3 size: 14 residues. The DNA for the CDR3 is TGTGCCAGCAGTTCCCTATTTGAGTACACTGAAGCTTTCTTT. Residues: CASSSLFEYTEAFF.

The count of this clone is one. This sequence joins TRBV5-6 and TRBJ1-1, with 10 positions matching TRBD1. This CDR3 region has 15 residues. Germline CDR1 is SGHDT and CDR2 is YYEEEE. Losses at the gene ends were 3 bases for V and 4 bases for J; bases not matched to a gene: 6. CDR3 loop: CASSSVGQGFTEAFF. The CDR3 DNA follows: TGTGCCAGCAGCTCAGTGGGACAGGGGTTCACTGAAGCTTTCTTT.

This chain links TRBV6-5 with TRBJ2-1; 9 bases fit TRBD2. Losses at the gene ends were 8 bases for V and 6 bases for J; bases not matched to a gene: 2. The V gene's germline CDR1 is MNHEY and CDR2 SVGAGI. This CDR3 has 12 amino acids. The CDR3 DNA reads TGTGCCAGCTCGGGACTAGCCAATGAGCAGTTCTTC. Translating it yields CASSGLANEQFF.

This clone was counted only a few times. This sequence joins TRBV19 and TRBJ1-5; TRBD1 aligns across 9 bases. Per germline, CDR1 LNHDA and CDR2 SQIVND (reference sequence). V was clipped by 5 bases and J by 5 bases; unmatched bases: 4. This CDR3 spans 14 amino acids. CDR3 residues: CASSQGTGYQPQHF. The CDR3 DNA reads TGTGCCAGTAGTCAGGGGACAGGGTATCAGCCCCAGCATTTT.

The chain employs TRBV19 and TRBJ2-5; D is possibly TRBD2 (6 bases). The J call may be wrong; the DNA end is better matched by TRBJ2-7. Germline lookup yields CDR1 LNHDA and CDR2 SQIVND (reference sequence). This CDR3 has 14 residues. The CDR3 region is CASSMGTGSYEQYF. The CDR3 coding sequence is TGTGCCAGTAGTATGGGGACTGGCTCCTACGAGCAGTACTTC.

This chain links TRBV11-2 with TRBJ2-5, with 7 bases identical to TRBD2. Germline CDR1 reads SGHAT; CDR2 reads FQNNGV. The CDR3 is made up of 14 amino acids. The J segment lost 0 bases and the V segment lost 4 bases, leaving 2 bases of the junction unmatched. CDR3 in amino acids: CASSSLADQETQYF. In nucleotides, the CDR3 is TGTGCCAGCAGCTCCCTAGCGGACCAAGAGACCCAGTACTTC. Complete variable domain (other parts from reference TRBV11-2 and TRBJ2-5): EAGVAQSPRYKIIEKRQSVAFWCNPISGHATLYWYQQILGQGPKLLIQFQNNGVVDDSQLPKDRFSAERLKGVDSTLKIQPAKLEDSAVYLCASSSLADQETQYFGPGTRLLVL.

The J gene is TRBJ2-2, the V gene TRBV29-1; 7 nucleotides match TRBD1. The germline V gene has CDR1 SQVTM and CDR2 ANQGSEA. This CDR3 has 13 amino acids. Germline trimming cut 6 bases from V and 4 bases from J; bases unmatched to any gene: 5. The CDR3 here is CSVGDSSTGELFF. CDR3 DNA sequence: TGCAGCGTGGGGGACAGCAGCACCGGGGAGCTGTTTTTT.

The chain has TRBV27 and TRBJ1-1, with D unclear. Germline V lookup: CDR1 MNHEY, CDR2 SMNVEV (reference sequence). V was shortened by 5 bases and J by 1 base, with 8 bases between the two germline ends. The CDR3 consists of 13 residues. This CDR3 is CASSVAGNTEAFF. The DNA of the CDR3 is TGTGCCAGCAGTGTAGCGGGGAACACTGAAGCTTTCTTT.

V is TRBV7-9 and J is TRBJ2-7; 8 bases are shared with TRBD2. The CDR3 is 16 amino acids. Germline V lookup: CDR1 SEHNR, CDR2 FQNEAQ (reference sequence). V shed 3 bases, J shed 2 bases, and the junction held 9 bases outside the gene matches. The CDR3 coding sequence is TGTGCCAGCAGCTTTCTCGCGGGGGGACGAACCTACGAGCAGTACTTC. Protein sequence: CASSFLAGGRTYEQYF. The entire variable domain, with the rest obtained from reference TRBV7-9 and TRBJ2-7, is as follows: DTGVSQNPRHKITKRGQNVTFRCDPISEHNRLYWYRQTLGQGPEFLTYFQNEAQLEKSRLLSDRFSAERPKGSFSTLEIQRTEQGDSAMYLCASSFLAGGRTYEQYFGPGTRLTVT.

This sequence joins TRBV9 and TRBJ2-5; D is uncertain. This CDR3 is 15 amino acids long. CDR1 and CDR2 (germline): SGDLS, YYNGEE. Trimming took 0 bases from V and 3 from J, leaving 12 bases between them. CDR3 bases: TGTGCCAGCAGCGTAGGAGGTCTAGTTGAAGAGACCCAGTACTTC. This translates into CASSVGGLVEETQYF.

This chain links TRBV9 with TRBJ1-6, with TRBD1 matching 9 bases. The CDR3 extends over 16 amino acids. Trimming at V came to 5 bases and at J to 9 bases, leaving 12 bases not matched to a gene. CDR1 is SGDLS, CDR2 YYNGEE, per germline. This CDR3 reads CASSPGGGQGLSPLHF. CDR3 DNA sequence: TGTGCCAGCAGTCCGGGAGGGGGACAGGGACTTTCACCCCTCCACTTT.

With respect to this clone: Other DNA variants within this sample encode the same CDR3. The CDR3 sequence: CASSITGGNQPQHF. CDR3 sequence (DNA): TGTGCCAGTAGTATTACGGGGGGGAATCAGCCCCAGCATTTT. The rearrangement links TRBV19 to TRBJ1-5; D is possibly TRBD1 (5 bases). This CDR3 is 14 amino acids long. V dropped 3 bases and J dropped 4 bases, with 10 bases sitting between them. The germline CDR1 and CDR2 sequences are LNHDA and SQIVND (reference sequence).